A selection of T cell receptor beta chains follows, all from one sample in a study of control samples from healthy donors and cancer patients. Here immunoSEQ multiplex PCR was the method, and the copy in TCRdb shows in-frame clones only, minus some. The repertoire consists of 150,000 or so clones, with roughly 93% occurring once and the leading ten covering 4.5% to 6%. Source material: blood. The source of these receptors is a man between 18 and 29 years old in good health. Both conserved end residues are part of each CDR3. D genes are given only for firm matches. Rows give clone size only sometimes, using once, few, many, or a class for an expanded clone.

cdr3_nt: TGTGCTAGCAGCTCGAGACAGGGCAATGAGCAGTTCTTC
cdr3_aa: CASSSRQGNEQFF
clone_size: -
v_call: TRBV7-7
j_call: TRBJ2-1
d_call: TRBD1

cdr3_nt: TGTGCCTGGAGAACAGGGTTGAGCACAGATACGCAGTATTTT
cdr3_aa: CAWRTGLSTDTQYF
clone_size: once
v_call: TRBV30
j_call: TRBJ2-3
d_call: -

cdr3_nt: TGTGCCAGCAGCCAAATGGTGGCAGGGGGCCTCTACGAGCAGTACTTC
cdr3_aa: CASSQMVAGGLYEQYF
clone_size: -
v_call: TRBV14
j_call: TRBJ2-7
d_call: TRBD1

cdr3_nt: TGTGCCAGTAGTATAGATTTCGGTCAGCCCCAGCATTTT
cdr3_aa: CASSIDFGQPQHF
clone_size: -
v_call: TRBV19
j_call: TRBJ1-5
d_call: -

cdr3_nt: TGTGCCAGCAGCTTAGGTGGGCAGGGCTCTGAAGCTTTCTTT
cdr3_aa: CASSLGGQGSEAFF
clone_size: -
v_call: TRBV7-9
j_call: TRBJ1-1
d_call: -

cdr3_nt: TGTGCCAGCAGCCAAGGGGCAATAGGGACCCAGTACTTC
cdr3_aa: CASSQGAIGTQYF
clone_size: -
v_call: TRBV3-1/TRBV3-2
j_call: TRBJ2-5
d_call: -

cdr3_nt: TGCGCCAGCAGCTTGGCCGGGACAGAAAATTCACCCCTCCACTTT
cdr3_aa: CASSLAGTENSPLHF
clone_size: -
v_call: TRBV5-1
j_call: TRBJ1-6
d_call: TRBD1

cdr3_nt: TGTGCCAGCAGCTTGAGACTAGCGGGGGGGAGCACCAATGAGCAGTTCTTC
cdr3_aa: CASSLRLAGGSTNEQFF
clone_size: -
v_call: TRBV7-9
j_call: TRBJ2-1
d_call: TRBD2

cdr3_nt: TGTGCCACCTCTTCCCGGGACAGACCCCGGAACCGTCATAGCAATCAGCCCCAGCATTTT
cdr3_aa: CATSSRDRPRNRHSNQPQHF
clone_size: -
v_call: TRBV28
j_call: TRBJ1-5
d_call: TRBD1

cdr3_nt: TGTGCCAGCAGCTTAGAGGGGACAGGGAATTCACCCCTCCACTTT
cdr3_aa: CASSLEGTGNSPLHF
clone_size: -
v_call: TRBV7-2
j_call: TRBJ1-6
d_call: TRBD1

cdr3_nt: TGTGCCAGCAGCTTGGAGGGATATATGGACAGCCTGAATTCACCCCTCCACTTT
cdr3_aa: CASSLEGYMDSLNSPLHF
clone_size: -
v_call: TRBV5-6
j_call: TRBJ1-6
d_call: -

cdr3_nt: TGTGCCAGCAGCATACAGGGAGTGGGTCAGCCCCAGCATTTT
cdr3_aa: CASSIQGVGQPQHF
clone_size: -
v_call: TRBV7-9
j_call: TRBJ1-5
d_call: -

cdr3_nt: TGTGCCAGCAGCTTAGGGGGCAGGGGATGGGATCAGCCCCAGCATTTT
cdr3_aa: CASSLGGRGWDQPQHF
clone_size: -
v_call: TRBV7-8
j_call: TRBJ1-5
d_call: -

cdr3_nt: TGTGCCTGGAGTAAAGGCGGGGGGCTAACTAATGAAAAACTGTTTTTT
cdr3_aa: CAWSKGGGLTNEKLFF
clone_size: -
v_call: TRBV30
j_call: TRBJ1-4
d_call: -

cdr3_nt: TGTGCCAGCAGCCCGGAGGCGGGGGGGTTCACCGGGGAGCTGTTTTTT
cdr3_aa: CASSPEAGGFTGELFF
clone_size: -
v_call: TRBV5-4
j_call: TRBJ2-2
d_call: TRBD2

cdr3_nt: TGTGCCAGCAGTGAAGCGGCAGGGGGCGCTGGGTTAGAGACCCAGTACTTC
cdr3_aa: CASSEAAGGAGLETQYF
clone_size: -
v_call: TRBV6-1
j_call: TRBJ2-5
d_call: TRBD1

cdr3_nt: TGTGCCAGCAGTTTGTCTCTGTCGAACACTGAAGCTTTCTTT
cdr3_aa: CASSLSLSNTEAFF
clone_size: once
v_call: TRBV6-5
j_call: TRBJ1-1
d_call: -

cdr3_nt: TGTGCCAGCAGCCCCCTCCGGGACACCCACTATGGCTACACCTTC
cdr3_aa: CASSPLRDTHYGYTF
clone_size: -
v_call: TRBV28
j_call: TRBJ1-2
d_call: -

cdr3_nt: TGTGCCAGCTCACCGCTTGGGAGCACAGATACGCAGTATTTT
cdr3_aa: CASSPLGSTDTQYF
clone_size: -
v_call: TRBV18
j_call: TRBJ2-3
d_call: -

cdr3_nt: TGTGCCAGCAGCTTGTTATCGGGGGCGCTTGGCGATGAGCAGTTCTTC
cdr3_aa: CASSLLSGALGDEQFF
clone_size: -
v_call: TRBV5-8
j_call: TRBJ2-1
d_call: -

cdr3_nt: TGTGCCAGCAGCTTAACGGCCAATTCACCCCTCCACTTT
cdr3_aa: CASSLTANSPLHF
clone_size: once
v_call: TRBV7-2
j_call: TRBJ1-6
d_call: -

cdr3_nt: TGTGCCAGCAGTTTAGATGGGAGCTCCTACGAGCAGTACTTC
cdr3_aa: CASSLDGSSYEQYF
clone_size: once
v_call: TRBV7-9
j_call: TRBJ2-7
d_call: -

cdr3_nt: TGTGCCAGCAGTTGGAGGGGGCCAAATCAGCCCCAGCATTTT
cdr3_aa: CASSWRGPNQPQHF
clone_size: -
v_call: TRBV6-5
j_call: TRBJ1-5
d_call: TRBD1

cdr3_nt: TGTGCCAGCAGTTCAGGGAATAGGTACACTGAAGCTTTCTTT
cdr3_aa: CASSSGNRYTEAFF
clone_size: -
v_call: TRBV27
j_call: TRBJ1-1
d_call: -

cdr3_nt: TGTGCCTGGAGTGTAGGACCAGGGCCCCAGCATTTT
cdr3_aa: CAWSVGPGPQHF
clone_size: -
v_call: TRBV30
j_call: TRBJ1-5
d_call: -

cdr3_nt: TGTGCCACCAGCCGGGACAGGGCTTTCGAAGCTTTCTTT
cdr3_aa: CATSRDRAFEAFF
clone_size: -
v_call: TRBV15
j_call: TRBJ1-1
d_call: TRBD1

cdr3_nt: TGCGCCAGCAGCCAAAAAGGGGACTTCTACGAGCAGTACTTC
cdr3_aa: CASSQKGDFYEQYF
clone_size: -
v_call: TRBV4-1
j_call: TRBJ2-7
d_call: -

cdr3_nt: TGTGCCGGGGCGCGGGGAAGGGGGCGCGCGTACGAGCAGTACTTC
cdr3_aa: CAGARGRGRAYEQYF
clone_size: once
v_call: TRBV2
j_call: TRBJ2-7
d_call: -

cdr3_nt: TGTGCCAGCAGCTTTGGTAATGAAAAACTGTTTTTT
cdr3_aa: CASSFGNEKLFF
clone_size: -
v_call: TRBV5-4
j_call: TRBJ1-4
d_call: -

cdr3_nt: TGTGCCAGCAGCTTGGTTATCGACCGGAACTATGGCTACACCTTC
cdr3_aa: CASSLVIDRNYGYTF
clone_size: -
v_call: TRBV13
j_call: TRBJ1-2
d_call: -

cdr3_nt: TGTGCCACCAGCAGAGATGTCCTAACCCCCCCCTACGAGCAGTACTTC
cdr3_aa: CATSRDVLTPPYEQYF
clone_size: -
v_call: TRBV15
j_call: TRBJ2-7
d_call: -

cdr3_nt: TGTGCCAGCAGTGAGAGGCGTATCGCGAACACCGGGGAGCTGTTTTTT
cdr3_aa: CASSERRIANTGELFF
clone_size: -
v_call: TRBV2
j_call: TRBJ2-2
d_call: -

cdr3_nt: TGTGCCAGCAGCCGCCGCCCGGGGGGGTCCTACAATGAGCAGTTCTTC
cdr3_aa: CASSRRPGGSYNEQFF
clone_size: few
v_call: TRBV3-1/TRBV3-2
j_call: TRBJ2-1
d_call: TRBD2

cdr3_nt: TGCAGCGTTGGAAGTACAGATACGCAGTATTTT
cdr3_aa: CSVGSTDTQYF
clone_size: -
v_call: TRBV29-1
j_call: TRBJ2-3
d_call: -

cdr3_nt: TGCGCCAGCAGCTTTGGCACTCAGGAGCAGTACTTC
cdr3_aa: CASSFGTQEQYF
clone_size: once
v_call: TRBV5-1
j_call: TRBJ2-7
d_call: -

cdr3_nt: TGTGCCAGCACCAGAGGAGGGGTGAACACTGAAGCTTTCTTT
cdr3_aa: CASTRGGVNTEAFF
clone_size: -
v_call: TRBV6-5
j_call: TRBJ1-1
d_call: -

cdr3_nt: TGTGCCAGCAGCCAAGAGACGGTGGTAACCACCGGGGAGCTGTTTTTT
cdr3_aa: CASSQETVVTTGELFF
clone_size: -
v_call: TRBV4-2
j_call: TRBJ2-2
d_call: -

cdr3_nt: TGTGCCAGCAGCGTAGGTATTATGGGAGCAGGTGGAAACACCATATATTTT
cdr3_aa: CASSVGIMGAGGNTIYF
clone_size: -
v_call: TRBV9
j_call: TRBJ1-3
d_call: -

cdr3_nt: TGTGCCAGCAGCTACCTGACGGACTACAATCAGCCCCAGCATTTT
cdr3_aa: CASSYLTDYNQPQHF
clone_size: -
v_call: TRBV5-5
j_call: TRBJ1-5
d_call: -

cdr3_nt: TGTGCCAGCTCAAGAACCGGGACAAGCACAGATACGCAGTATTTT
cdr3_aa: CASSRTGTSTDTQYF
clone_size: -
v_call: TRBV3-1/TRBV3-2
j_call: TRBJ2-3
d_call: -

cdr3_nt: TGTGCCAGCAACCCCCGGGGCTACAATGGCTACACCTTC
cdr3_aa: CASNPRGYNGYTF
clone_size: -
v_call: TRBV4-2
j_call: TRBJ1-2
d_call: -

cdr3_nt: TGTGCTAGCAGCCCGGGGATCGGGGCCGGGGAGCTGTTTTTT
cdr3_aa: CASSPGIGAGELFF
clone_size: -
v_call: TRBV7-7
j_call: TRBJ2-2
d_call: -

cdr3_nt: TGTGCCAGCAGCCTCTCCCAGGAAGCTTTCTTT
cdr3_aa: CASSLSQEAFF
clone_size: -
v_call: TRBV6-2/TRBV6-3
j_call: TRBJ1-1
d_call: -

cdr3_nt: TGCGCCAGCAGTGATCCGGCTAGCTTAACAGATACGCAGTATTTT
cdr3_aa: CASSDPASLTDTQYF
clone_size: -
v_call: TRBV10-2
j_call: TRBJ2-3
d_call: -

cdr3_nt: TGTGCCAGCAGTTACCAGTTCACAGGCACAGATACGCAGTATTTT
cdr3_aa: CASSYQFTGTDTQYF
clone_size: -
v_call: TRBV6-5
j_call: TRBJ2-3
d_call: -

cdr3_nt: TGTGCCACCCTTAGGGGCGGAGCTAGCACAGATACGCAGTATTTT
cdr3_aa: CATLRGGASTDTQYF
clone_size: -
v_call: TRBV28
j_call: TRBJ2-3
d_call: -

cdr3_nt: TGCGCCAGCAGCCAGACTAAACTAACGGCCCGCTACGAGCAGTACTTC
cdr3_aa: CASSQTKLTARYEQYF
clone_size: once
v_call: TRBV4-3
j_call: TRBJ2-7
d_call: -